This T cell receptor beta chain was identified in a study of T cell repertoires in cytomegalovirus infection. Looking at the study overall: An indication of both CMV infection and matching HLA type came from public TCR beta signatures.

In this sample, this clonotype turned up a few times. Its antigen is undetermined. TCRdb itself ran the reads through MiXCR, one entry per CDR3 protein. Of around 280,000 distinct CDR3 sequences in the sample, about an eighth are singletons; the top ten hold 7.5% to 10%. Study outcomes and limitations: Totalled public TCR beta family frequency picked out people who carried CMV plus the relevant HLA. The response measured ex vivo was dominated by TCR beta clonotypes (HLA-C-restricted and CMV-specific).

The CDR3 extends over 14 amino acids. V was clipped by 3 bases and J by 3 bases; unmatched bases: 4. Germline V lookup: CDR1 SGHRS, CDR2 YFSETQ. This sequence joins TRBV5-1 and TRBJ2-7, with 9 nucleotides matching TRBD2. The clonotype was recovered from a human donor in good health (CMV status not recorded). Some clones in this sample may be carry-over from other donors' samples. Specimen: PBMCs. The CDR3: CASSSTTSGYEQYF. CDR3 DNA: TGCGCCAGCAGCTCCACGACTAGCGGCTACGAGCAGTACTTC.